The 16 T cell receptor beta chains below all came from one sample that was sequenced in a study of blood T cells in healthy people across ages. Primers used in a second PCR of about 6 to 11 cycles were a sample-barcoded 5' primer and a J-beta primer mix. From the 5' RACE reads, TCRdb called clonotypes with MiXCR, one entry per CDR3 protein. The sample includes 1.5 million to 2 million distinct CDR3 sequences, roughly 28% of them seen just once. Input material: blood. The receptor set was obtained from a woman aged 25 to 39 in good health.

Many counts were recorded for this clonotype. CDR3: CASSYSAGTSYNEQFF. CDR3 nucleotide sequence: TGTGCCAGCAGTTACTCGGCGGGGACCTCCTACAATGAGCAGTTCTTC. This sequence joins TRBV6-5 and TRBJ2-1; maybe TRBD2 (6 bases). CDR3 length equals 16 residues. Germline V gene lookup returns CDR1 MNHEY and CDR2 SVGAGI. The V end lost 0 bases, the J end lost 0 bases, and 9 bases lay between the germline ends.

In this sample, this clonotype turned up a few times. This chain joins TRBV7-2 and TRBJ1-4; D is uncertain. Germline CDR1 is SGHTA and CDR2 is FQGNSA. V lost 5 bases and J lost 5, with 18 bases in between. The CDR3 is 16 amino acids. This chain's CDR3 is CASSPGPNRANEKLFF. The CDR3 bases are TGTGCCAGCAGCCCCGGTCCAAATAGGGCCAATGAAAAACTGTTTTTT.

This clonotype was seen a single time. Mismatch with germline at one junction end may stem from a read error. This chain connects TRBV4-3 to TRBJ2-1; D perhaps matches TRBD2 (5 bases). Looked up from germline, CDR1 is LGHNA and CDR2 is YSLEER. The CDR3 totals 17 residues. The CDR3 loop is CASSQDTREIGVGEQSF. DNA for the CDR3: TGCGCCAGCAGCCAAGATACAAGGGAGATCGGCGTGGGCGAGCAGTCCTTC.

The sample holds a few counts of this clonotype. The rearrangement joins TRBV5-1 to TRBJ2-7; D gene uncertain. Germline V CDR1 and CDR2: SGHRS, YFSETQ. The CDR3 totals 14 residues. CDR3: CVGRNPLAAYEQYF. DNA of the CDR3: TGCGTCGGCCGCAATCCCCTCGCGGCCTACGAGCAGTACTTC.

The gene calls are TRBV12-3 or TRBV12-4 and TRBJ1-2, with TRBD1 as a possible D gene (5 bases). Trimming took off 3 bases at V and 8 bases at J, with 16 bases between the two ends. CDR3 length: 14 amino acids. The CDR3 sequence: CASSLGPWRRGYTF. Written as DNA, the CDR3 is TGTGCCAGCAGTTTGGGACCTTGGCGGAGGGGCTACACCTTC.

The genes are TRBV9 and TRBJ2-4; 8 bases agree with TRBD2. The CDR3 loop spans 14 amino acids. The junction had 6 bases not matched to a gene; V was cut back by 4 bases and J by 6 bases. Germline assignment: CDR1 SGDLS and CDR2 YYNGEE. For the CDR3, the DNA is TGTGCCAGCAGCTTTACCAGCGGGGGAAACATTCAGTACTTC. This sequence encodes CASSFTSGGNIQYF.

This clonotype was recorded a few times. The V gene is TRBV28, the J gene TRBJ1-2, with 7 nucleotides matching TRBD1. The V segment lost 6 bases and the J segment 8 bases; nucleotides outside the gene matches: 6. CDR1 and CDR2 (germline): MDHEN, SYDVKM. The CDR3 runs to 12 residues. CDR3 loop: CASRVQGKGYTF. DNA for the CDR3: TGTGCCAGCAGGGTACAGGGGAAAGGCTACACCTTC.

This clonotype was observed at least ten times. The chain combines TRBV4-3 with TRBJ1-1; 8 bases align to TRBD1. V lost 1 base, J lost 6 bases, and 4 bases stayed unmatched. CDR1 and CDR2 from the germline V gene are LGHNA and YSLEER. The CDR3 length is 14 residues. The CDR3 spells CASSQGQGPAEAFF. The CDR3 DNA is TGCGCCAGCAGCCAAGGACAGGGGCCGGCTGAAGCTTTCTTT.

This clonotype was detected only a few times. The rearrangement uses TRBV7-2 and TRBJ1-1; D is undetermined. The germline V gene has CDR1 SGHTA and CDR2 FQGNSA. The germline V and J ends were trimmed by 0 bases and 0 bases, with 5 bases remaining between them. This CDR3 comprises 14 residues. The CDR3 DNA sequence: TGTGCCAGCAGCTTAGCGTTGGTGAACACTGAAGCTTTCTTT. This translates into CASSLALVNTEAFF. The full variable domain, its missing parts supplied by reference TRBV7-2 and TRBJ1-1, is GAGVSQSPSNKVTEKGKDVELRCDPISGHTALYWYRQSLGQGLEFLIYFQGNSAPDKSGLPSDRFSAERTGGSVSTLTIQRTQQEDSAVYLCASSLALVNTEAFFGQGTRLTVV.

The table lists this clonotype with many counts. This chain links TRBV10-3 with TRBJ1-2; D might be TRBD1 (5 bases). V lost 1 base and J 0 bases, leaving 9 bases between the germline ends. CDR1 is ENHRY and CDR2 is SYGVKD in the germline V gene. This CDR3 has 15 residues. The CDR3 sequence is CAISEFGATNYGYTF. In DNA, the CDR3 is TGTGCCATCAGTGAGTTCGGGGCGACTAACTATGGCTACACCTTC.

There are a few counts of this clonotype. The chain employs TRBV20-1 and TRBJ1-5; D not certain. CDR1 DFQATT and CDR2 SNEGSKA come from the germline V gene (reference sequence). V shed 0 bases and J shed 0 bases, with 6 bases lying between them. The CDR3 extends over 14 amino acids. The DNA of the CDR3 is TGCAGTGCTAGAGAAGCCTATAGCAATCAGCCCCAGCATTTT. It yields the protein CSAREAYSNQPQHF.

This clonotype was observed many times. The chain combines TRBV5-1 with TRBJ2-7; the D is unclear. The ends were cut back, 4 bases at V and 1 base at J, with 15 bases in the middle. The CDR3 is made up of 15 amino acids. Germline-derived CDR1 and CDR2 are SGHRS and YFSETQ. CDR3 bases: TGCGCCAGCAGCCCCCTGGCGGTTGGATCCTACGAGCAGTACTTC. This sequence encodes CASSPLAVGSYEQYF.

With respect to this clonotype: This may be a read error: a much more frequent sequence differs by one nucleotide. V and J are TRBV4-1 and TRBJ2-1; tentative D call: TRBD1 (6 bases). The CDR3 covers 14 residues. Trimming took 2 bases from V and 10 from J, leaving 15 bases between them. Germline V lookup: CDR1 MGHRA, CDR2 YSYEKL. The CDR3 is CASSQMTGAYEQFF. CDR3 coding DNA: TGCGCCAGCAGCCAAATGACAGGAGCCTACGAGCAGTTCTTC.

This clonotype has ten or more counts. This chain links TRBV9 with TRBJ2-7, with D unresolved. With 7 bases removed from V and 1 base from J, the gap between germline ends came to 12 bases. Germline V gene sequence: CDR1 SGDLS, CDR2 YYNGEE. The CDR3 loop spans 13 amino acids. In DNA form, the CDR3 reads TGTGCCAGCTCCTTGGGGATATCCTACGAGCAGTACTTC. As protein: CASSLGISYEQYF.

This chain links TRBV4-2 with TRBJ1-1; 7 positions match TRBD1. The CDR3 spans 13 residues. The germline V gene has CDR1 LGHNA and CDR2 YNFKEQ. Trimming at V came to 6 bases and at J to 11 bases, leaving 12 bases not matched to a gene. DNA for the CDR3: TGTGCCAGCAGTCCTACAGGGGCCCTTGTCGCTTTCTTT. The encoded protein is CASSPTGALVAFF.

This clonotype has more than one count but fewer than ten. This chain links TRBV11-2 with TRBJ2-5, with 8 bases matching TRBD2. The CDR3 is 16 residues long. Germline loops: CDR1 SGHAT, CDR2 FQNNGV. The J segment lost 0 bases and the V segment lost 5 bases, leaving 8 bases of the junction unmatched. In DNA form, the CDR3 reads TGTGCCAGCAGCCCGGTGACTAGCGCCGACCAAGAGACCCAGTACTTC. It specifies CASSPVTSADQETQYF. The complete variable domain, with remaining parts taken from reference TRBV11-2 and TRBJ2-5, reads EAGVAQSPRYKIIEKRQSVAFWCNPISGHATLYWYQQILGQGPKLLIQFQNNGVVDDSQLPKDRFSAERLKGVDSTLKIQPAKLEDSAVYLCASSPVTSADQETQYFGPGTRLLVL.